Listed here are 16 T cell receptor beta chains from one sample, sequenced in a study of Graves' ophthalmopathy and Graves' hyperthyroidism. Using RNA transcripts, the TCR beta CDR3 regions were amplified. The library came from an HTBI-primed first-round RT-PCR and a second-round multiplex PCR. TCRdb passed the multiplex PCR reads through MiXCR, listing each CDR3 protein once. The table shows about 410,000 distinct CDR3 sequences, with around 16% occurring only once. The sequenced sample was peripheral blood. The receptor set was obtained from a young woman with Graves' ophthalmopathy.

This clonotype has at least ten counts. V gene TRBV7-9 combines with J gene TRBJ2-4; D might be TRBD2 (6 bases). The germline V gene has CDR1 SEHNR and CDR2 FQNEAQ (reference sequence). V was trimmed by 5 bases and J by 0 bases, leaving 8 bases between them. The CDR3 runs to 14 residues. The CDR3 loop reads CASSGGLAKNIQYF. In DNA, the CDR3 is TGTGCCAGCAGCGGAGGGCTAGCCAAAAACATTCAGTACTTC.

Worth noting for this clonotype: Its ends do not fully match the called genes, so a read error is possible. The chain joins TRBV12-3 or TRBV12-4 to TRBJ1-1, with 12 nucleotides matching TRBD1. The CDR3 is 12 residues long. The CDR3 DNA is TGTGCCAGCAGTCTCCGGGACAGGGGGCGGATTTTT. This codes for CASSLRDRGRIF.

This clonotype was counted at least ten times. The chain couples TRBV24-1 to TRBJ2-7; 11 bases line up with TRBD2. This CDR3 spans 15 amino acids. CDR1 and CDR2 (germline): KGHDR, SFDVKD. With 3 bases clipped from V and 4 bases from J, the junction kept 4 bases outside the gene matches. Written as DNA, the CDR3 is TGTGCCACCAGTGATACGACTAGCGGGACTTACGAGCAGTACTTC. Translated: CATSDTTSGTYEQYF.

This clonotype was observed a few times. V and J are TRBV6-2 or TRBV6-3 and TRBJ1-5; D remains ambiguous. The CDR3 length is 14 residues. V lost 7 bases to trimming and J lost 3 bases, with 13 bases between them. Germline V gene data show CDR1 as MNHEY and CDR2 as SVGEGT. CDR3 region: CASKDAGNNQPQHF. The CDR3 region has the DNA TGTGCCAGCAAAGACGCGGGGAACAATCAGCCCCAGCATTTT.

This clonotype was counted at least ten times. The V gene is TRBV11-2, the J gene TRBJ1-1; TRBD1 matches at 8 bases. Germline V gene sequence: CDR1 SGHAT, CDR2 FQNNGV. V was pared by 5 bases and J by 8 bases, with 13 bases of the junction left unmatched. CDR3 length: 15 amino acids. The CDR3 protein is CASSPSSGGSAEAFF. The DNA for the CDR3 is TGTGCCAGCAGCCCATCCTCAGGGGGCTCGGCCGAAGCTTTCTTT.

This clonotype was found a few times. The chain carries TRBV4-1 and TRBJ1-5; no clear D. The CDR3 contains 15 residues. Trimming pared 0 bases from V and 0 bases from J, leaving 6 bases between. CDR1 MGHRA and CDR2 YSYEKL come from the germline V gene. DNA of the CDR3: TGCGCCAGCAGCCAAGAATGGTATAGCAATCAGCCCCAGCATTTT. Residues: CASSQEWYSNQPQHF.

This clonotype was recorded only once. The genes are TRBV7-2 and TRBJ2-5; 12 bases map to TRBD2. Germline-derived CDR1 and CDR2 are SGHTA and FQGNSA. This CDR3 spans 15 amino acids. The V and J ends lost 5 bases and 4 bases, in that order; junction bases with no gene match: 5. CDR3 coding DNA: TGTGCCAGCAGCCCAAGACTAGCGGGAGCAGAGACCCAGTACTTC. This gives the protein CASSPRLAGAETQYF.

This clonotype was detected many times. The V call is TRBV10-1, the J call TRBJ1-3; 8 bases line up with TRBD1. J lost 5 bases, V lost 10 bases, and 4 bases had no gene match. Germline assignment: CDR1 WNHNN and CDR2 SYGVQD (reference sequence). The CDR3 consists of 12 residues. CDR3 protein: CAIQGARNTIYF. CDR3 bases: TGCGCCATCCAGGGGGCCAGAAACACCATATATTTT.

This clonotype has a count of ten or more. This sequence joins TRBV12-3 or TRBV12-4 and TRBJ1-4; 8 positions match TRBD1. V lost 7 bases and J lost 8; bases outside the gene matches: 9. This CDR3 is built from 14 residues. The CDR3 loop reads CASTMTGAWEKLFF. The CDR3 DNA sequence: TGTGCCAGCACTATGACAGGGGCATGGGAAAAACTGTTTTTT.

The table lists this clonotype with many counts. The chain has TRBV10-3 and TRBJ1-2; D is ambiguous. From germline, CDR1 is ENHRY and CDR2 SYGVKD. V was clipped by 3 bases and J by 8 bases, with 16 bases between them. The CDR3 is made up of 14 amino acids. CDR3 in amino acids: CAISDSRLRVGYTF. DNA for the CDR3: TGTGCCATCAGTGACAGCCGCCTTCGCGTAGGCTACACCTTC.

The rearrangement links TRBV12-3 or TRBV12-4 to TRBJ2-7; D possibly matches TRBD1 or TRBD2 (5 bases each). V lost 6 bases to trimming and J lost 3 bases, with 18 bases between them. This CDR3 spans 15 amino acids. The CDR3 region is CASRGTNGTNYEQYF. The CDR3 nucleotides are TGTGCCAGCAGAGGAACGAACGGGACCAACTACGAGCAGTACTTC.

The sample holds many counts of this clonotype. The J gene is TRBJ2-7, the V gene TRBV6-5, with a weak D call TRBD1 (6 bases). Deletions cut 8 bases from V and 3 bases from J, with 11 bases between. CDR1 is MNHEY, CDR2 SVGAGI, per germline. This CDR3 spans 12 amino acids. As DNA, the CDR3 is TGTGCCAGCCGGGACACTTACTACGAGCAGTACTTC. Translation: CASRDTYYEQYF.

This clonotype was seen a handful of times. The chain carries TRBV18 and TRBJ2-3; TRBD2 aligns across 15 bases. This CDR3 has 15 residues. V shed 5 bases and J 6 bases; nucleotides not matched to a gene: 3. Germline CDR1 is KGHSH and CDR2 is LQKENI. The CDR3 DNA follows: TGTGCCAGCTCAGCCGGACTAGCGGGAGGGGATACGCAGTATTTT. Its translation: CASSAGLAGGDTQYF.

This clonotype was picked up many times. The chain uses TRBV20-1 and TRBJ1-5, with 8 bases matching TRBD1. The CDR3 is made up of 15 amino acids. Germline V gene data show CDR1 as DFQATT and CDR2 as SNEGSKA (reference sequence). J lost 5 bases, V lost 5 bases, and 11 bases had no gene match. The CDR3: CSAAELTGVDQPQHF. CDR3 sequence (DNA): TGCAGTGCTGCAGAACTGACAGGGGTTGATCAGCCCCAGCATTTT.

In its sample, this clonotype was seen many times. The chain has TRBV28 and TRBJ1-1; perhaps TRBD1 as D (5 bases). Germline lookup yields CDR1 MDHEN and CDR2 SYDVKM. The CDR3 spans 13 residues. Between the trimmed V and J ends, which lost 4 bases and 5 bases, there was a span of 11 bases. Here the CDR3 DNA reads TGTGCCAGCAGTTCAGGGATGAGGACTGAAGCTTTCTTT. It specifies CASSSGMRTEAFF. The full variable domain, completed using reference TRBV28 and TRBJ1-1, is DVKVTQSSRYLVKRTGEKVFLECVQDMDHENMFWYRQDPGLGLRLIYFSYDVKMKEKGDIPEGYSVSREKKERFSLILESASTNQTSMYLCASSSGMRTEAFFGQGTRLTVV.

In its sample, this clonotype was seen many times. The CDR3 here is CASSPETDNSPLHF. The CDR3 DNA sequence: TGTGCCAGCAGCCCAGAGACGGACAATTCACCCCTCCACTTT. V and J are TRBV3-1 and TRBJ1-6; no reliable D call. CDR1 LGHDT and CDR2 YNNKEL come from the germline V gene (reference sequence). The CDR3 has 14 amino acids. V was shortened by 4 bases and J by 7 bases, with 11 bases between the two germline ends.